This T cell receptor (beta chain) was sequenced in a study of T cell responses to AZD1222 COVID-19 vaccine (dated by TCRdb to the early 2020s). With respect to the entire study: A total of around 240 trial participants underwent TCR sequencing, of whom about 210 received two doses of AZD1222 and around 25 received two doses of the MenACWY control vaccine. Enrollment into the trials was organized by age into subgroups of 18-55, 56-69 and 70-plus years, and those subgroups contained roughly 150, 30 and 60 TCR-sequenced participants, respectively.

V is pruned by 0 bases and J by 4 bases, leaving 2 bases of the junction without a gene match. According to the germline V gene, CDR1 reads SGHTS and CDR2 reads YDEGEE. Inclusive of the bounding cysteine and phenylalanine, the CDR3 is 14 residues long. Of all the DNA, just the CDR3 is kept, 42 bases in frame from base 1. The CDR3 regions of human TCRbeta chains were analyzed by immunosequencing. Processing in the source paper ran as follows. Repertoire TCRs were checked for matches against a reference library of SARS-CoV-2-specific TCRs that had been generated using the MIRA antigen-specificity platform. Breadth was defined as the fraction of unique TCRs that were SARS-CoV-2-associated, and depth was defined as the fraction of total T cells that were SARS-CoV-2-associated. Each spike-specific TCR was assigned to its reactive spike region and to a CD4 or CD8 class using the MIRA data. Log10-transformed breadth and depth values were compared by one-way ANOVA with Sidak's multiple comparisons tests. Drawn from immuneACCESS, this table holds only the in-frame rearrangements with V and J called that TCRdb kept. Clones are partly lost; checked studies trace under half to an unresolved V gene and leave the rest unexplained. The V and J calls and clone size are taken from that table; D and trimming were inferred from the DNA. The sample has about 130,000 clones on record, roughly nine tenths of them singletons. Approximately 9.8% of the sample is taken by the ten largest.

What the research found in general, with its limitations: After two AZD1222 doses, spike-specific TCR breadth and depth were significantly higher than at day 0 and than in MenACWY recipients. In the small 56-69-year group, the increase in depth fell short of significance, most likely because of low power. Because no day 14 peak-response samples were available, repertoires were characterized only after the peak T cell response. Only six AZD1222 recipients were SARS-CoV-2 seropositive at baseline, limiting conclusions about previously exposed vaccinees. The whole spike protein was spanned by vaccine-associated CD4 TCRs, and dominant responses were seen in regions 160-218 and 743-854. Most participants were white British and females outnumbered males, and the authors suggested that clonal diversity may have been underestimated. Nearly half of unique spike-specific TCRs reportedly recognized epitopes outside regions mutated in the B.1.351 and B.1.1.7 variants.

The time point label, as the study defines it: about 28 days (+/-7) after the second vaccine dose. Because spike-specific TCR depth and breadth did not differ between the two schedules, AZD1222 recipients who got a second dose at roughly 4 weeks were pooled with those who got a second dose at roughly 12 weeks. Samples from vaccinated people were obtained from the UK trials COV001 and COV002, which included a single-blind randomized controlled phase 2/3 trial of AZD1222 (ChAdOx1 nCoV-19) in healthy adults. Trial participant PBMC samples were collected at day 0 and day 28 after the second dose for TCRbeta chain sequencing. Concerning this clone itself: There is no known antigen for this receptor. Nothing much larger sits one base from this clone, and base qualities are not available.

The sample here was peripheral blood, taken 28 days after the second AZD1222 dose. This TCR derives from an adult who received the AZD1222 COVID-19 vaccine. The V and J genes are TRBV5-8 and TRBJ1-2; TRBD1 aligns with 8 central bases. The nucleotide sequence reads as follows: TGTGCCAGCAGCTTGGGGGGACAGGTCTATGGCTACACCTTC. It specifies CASSLGGQVYGYTF.